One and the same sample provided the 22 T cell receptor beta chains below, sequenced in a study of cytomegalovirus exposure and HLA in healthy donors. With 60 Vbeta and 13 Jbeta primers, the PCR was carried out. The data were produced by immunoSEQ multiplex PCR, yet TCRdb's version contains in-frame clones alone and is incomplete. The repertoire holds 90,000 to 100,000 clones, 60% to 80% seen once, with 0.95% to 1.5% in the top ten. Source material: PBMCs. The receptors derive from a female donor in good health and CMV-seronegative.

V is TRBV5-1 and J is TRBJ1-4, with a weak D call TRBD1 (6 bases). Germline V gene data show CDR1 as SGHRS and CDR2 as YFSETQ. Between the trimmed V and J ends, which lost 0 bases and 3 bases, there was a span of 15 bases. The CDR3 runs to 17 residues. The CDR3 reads CASSLGQVSLSNEKLFF. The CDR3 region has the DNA TGCGCCAGCAGCTTGGGACAGGTGTCCCTTTCTAATGAAAAACTGTTTTTT.

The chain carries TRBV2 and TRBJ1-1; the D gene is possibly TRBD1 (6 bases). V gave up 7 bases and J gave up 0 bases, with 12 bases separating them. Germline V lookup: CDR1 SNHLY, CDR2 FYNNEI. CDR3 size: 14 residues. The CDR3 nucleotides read TGTGCCAGCATGGGACAATGGGTGAACACTGAAGCTTTCTTT. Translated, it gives CASMGQWVNTEAFF.

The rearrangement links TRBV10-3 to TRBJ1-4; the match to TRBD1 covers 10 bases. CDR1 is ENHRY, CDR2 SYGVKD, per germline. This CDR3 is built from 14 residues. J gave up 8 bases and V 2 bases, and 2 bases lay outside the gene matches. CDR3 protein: CAISEGTGEEKLFF. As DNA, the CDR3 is TGTGCCATCAGTGAGGGGACAGGGGAAGAAAAACTGTTTTTT.

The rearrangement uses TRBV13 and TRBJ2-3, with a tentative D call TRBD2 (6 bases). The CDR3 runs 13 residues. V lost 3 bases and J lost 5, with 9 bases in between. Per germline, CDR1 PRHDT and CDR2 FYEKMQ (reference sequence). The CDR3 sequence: CASSFAGGDTQYF. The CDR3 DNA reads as TGTGCCAGCAGCTTTGCCGGGGGAGATACGCAGTATTTT.

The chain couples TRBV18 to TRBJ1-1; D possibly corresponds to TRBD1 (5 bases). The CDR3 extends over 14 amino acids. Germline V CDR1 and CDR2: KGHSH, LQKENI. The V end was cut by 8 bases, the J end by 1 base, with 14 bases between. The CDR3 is CASASGRGNTEAFF. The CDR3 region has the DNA TGTGCCAGCGCGTCAGGGAGGGGGAACACTGAAGCTTTCTTT.

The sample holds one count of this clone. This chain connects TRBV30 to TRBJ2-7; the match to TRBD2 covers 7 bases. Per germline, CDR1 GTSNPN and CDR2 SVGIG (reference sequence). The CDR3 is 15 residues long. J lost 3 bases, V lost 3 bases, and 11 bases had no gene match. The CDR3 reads CAWSLGLRHYYEQYF. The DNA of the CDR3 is TGTGCCTGGAGCCTGGGACTACGGCACTACTACGAGCAGTACTTC. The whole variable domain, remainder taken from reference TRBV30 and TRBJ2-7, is SQTIHQWPATLVQPVGSPLSLECTVEGTSNPNLYWYRQAAGRGLQLLFYSVGIGQISSEVPQNLSASRPQDRQFILSSKKLLLSDSGFYLCAWSLGLRHYYEQYFGPGTRLTVT.

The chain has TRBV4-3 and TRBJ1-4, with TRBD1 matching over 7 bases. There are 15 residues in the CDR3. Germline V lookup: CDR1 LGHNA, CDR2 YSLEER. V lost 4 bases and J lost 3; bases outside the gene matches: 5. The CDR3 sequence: CASSLGQAANEKLFF. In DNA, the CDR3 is TGCGCCAGCAGCCTTGGACAGGCTGCTAATGAAAAACTGTTTTTT.

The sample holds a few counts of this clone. The CDR3 region has the DNA TGTGCCAGCAGTACGAGCGGAGGGGGCCGCAATCAGCCCCAGCATTTT. The encoded protein is CASSTSGGGRNQPQHF. The V call is TRBV6-6, the J call TRBJ1-5; TRBD1 matches 7 bases. The V gene end was trimmed by 5 bases and the J gene end by 2 bases; junction bases not matched to a gene: 9. The CDR3 covers 16 residues. Germline V gene data show CDR1 as MNHNY and CDR2 as SVGAGI (reference sequence).

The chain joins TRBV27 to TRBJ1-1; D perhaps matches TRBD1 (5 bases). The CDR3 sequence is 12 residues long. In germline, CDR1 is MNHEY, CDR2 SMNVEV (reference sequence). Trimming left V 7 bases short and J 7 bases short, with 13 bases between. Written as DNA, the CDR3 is TGTGCCAGCACCGCCCCCGGGGGTGAAGCTTTCTTT. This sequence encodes CASTAPGGEAFF.

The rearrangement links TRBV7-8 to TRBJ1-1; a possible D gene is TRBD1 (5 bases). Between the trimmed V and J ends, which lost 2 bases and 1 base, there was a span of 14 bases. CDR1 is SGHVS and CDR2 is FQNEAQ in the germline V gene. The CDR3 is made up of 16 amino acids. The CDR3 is CASSLPKGRGNTEAFF. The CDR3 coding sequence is TGTGCCAGCAGCTTACCTAAGGGGAGGGGGAACACTGAAGCTTTCTTT.

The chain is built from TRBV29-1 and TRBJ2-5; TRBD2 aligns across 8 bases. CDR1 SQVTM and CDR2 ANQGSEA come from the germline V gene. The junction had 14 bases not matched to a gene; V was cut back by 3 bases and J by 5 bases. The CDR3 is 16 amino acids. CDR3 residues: CSVEPMVAGLEETQYF. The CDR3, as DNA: TGCAGCGTTGAGCCCATGGTAGCGGGACTTGAGGAGACCCAGTACTTC.

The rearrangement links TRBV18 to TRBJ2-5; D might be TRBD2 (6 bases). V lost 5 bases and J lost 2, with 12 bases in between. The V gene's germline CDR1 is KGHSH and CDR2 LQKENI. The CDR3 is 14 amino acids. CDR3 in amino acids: CASSVTGGQETQYF. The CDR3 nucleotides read TGTGCCAGCTCAGTCACCGGGGGACAAGAGACCCAGTACTTC.

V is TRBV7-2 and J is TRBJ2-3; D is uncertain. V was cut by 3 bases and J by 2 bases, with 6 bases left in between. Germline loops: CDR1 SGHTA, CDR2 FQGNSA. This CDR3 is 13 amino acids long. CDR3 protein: CASSFLVTDTQYF. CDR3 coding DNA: TGTGCCAGCAGCTTCCTCGTCACAGATACGCAGTATTTT.

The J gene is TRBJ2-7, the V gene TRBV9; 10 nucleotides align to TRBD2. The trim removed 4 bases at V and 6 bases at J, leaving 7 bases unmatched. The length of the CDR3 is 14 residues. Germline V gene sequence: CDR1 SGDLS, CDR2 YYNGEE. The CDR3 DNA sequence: TGTGCCAGCAGCCCGGGACTAGCGCTCGGCGAGCAGTACTTC. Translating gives CASSPGLALGEQYF.

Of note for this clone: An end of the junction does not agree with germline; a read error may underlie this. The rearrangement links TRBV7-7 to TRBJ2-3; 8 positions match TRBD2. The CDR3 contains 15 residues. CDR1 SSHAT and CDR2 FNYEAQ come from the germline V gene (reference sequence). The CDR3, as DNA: TGTGCTAGCAGCCTCATAGCGGGGCGCACAGATACGCAGTATTTT. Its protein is CASSLIAGRTDTQYF.

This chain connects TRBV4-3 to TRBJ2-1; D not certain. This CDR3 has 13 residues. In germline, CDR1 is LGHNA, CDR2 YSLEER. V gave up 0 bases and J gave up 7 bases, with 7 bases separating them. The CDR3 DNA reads TGCGCCAGCAGCCAAGACGTGTCGAATGAGCAGTTCTTC. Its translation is CASSQDVSNEQFF.

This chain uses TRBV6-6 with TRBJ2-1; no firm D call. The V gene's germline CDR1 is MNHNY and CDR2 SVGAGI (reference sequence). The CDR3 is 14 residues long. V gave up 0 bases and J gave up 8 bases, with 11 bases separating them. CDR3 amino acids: CASSYSAPPDEQFF. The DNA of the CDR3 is TGTGCCAGCAGTTACTCTGCCCCTCCGGATGAGCAGTTCTTC.

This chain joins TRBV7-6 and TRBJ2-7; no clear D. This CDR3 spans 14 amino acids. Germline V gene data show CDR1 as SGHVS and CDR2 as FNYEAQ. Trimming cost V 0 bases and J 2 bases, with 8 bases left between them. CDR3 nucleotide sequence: TGTGCCAGCAGCTTAGCCCACACCACCTACGAGCAGTACTTC. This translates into CASSLAHTTYEQYF.

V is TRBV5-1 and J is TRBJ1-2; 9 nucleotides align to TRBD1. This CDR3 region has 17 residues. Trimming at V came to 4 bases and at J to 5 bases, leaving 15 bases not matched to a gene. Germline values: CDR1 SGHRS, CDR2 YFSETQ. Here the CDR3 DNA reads TGCGCCAGCAGCCTCGGAGACAGGGGGACAGTCATATATGGCTACACCTTC. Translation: CASSLGDRGTVIYGYTF.

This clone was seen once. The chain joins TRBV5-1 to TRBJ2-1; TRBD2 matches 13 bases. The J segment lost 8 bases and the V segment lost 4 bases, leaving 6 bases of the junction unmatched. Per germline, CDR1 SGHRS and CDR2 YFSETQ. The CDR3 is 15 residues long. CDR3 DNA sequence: TGCGCCAGCAGCCTAACTAGCGGGGGGGCCTATGAGCAGTTCTTC. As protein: CASSLTSGGAYEQFF.

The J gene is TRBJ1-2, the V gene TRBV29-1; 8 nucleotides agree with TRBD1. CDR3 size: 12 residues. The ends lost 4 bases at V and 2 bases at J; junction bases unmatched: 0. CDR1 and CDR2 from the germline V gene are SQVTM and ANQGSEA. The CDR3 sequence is CSVGDRNYGYTF. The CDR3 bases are TGCAGCGTTGGGGACAGGAACTATGGCTACACCTTC.

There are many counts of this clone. CDR3 loop: CASSTGTGKSSPLHF. The DNA of the CDR3 is TGTGCCAGCAGCACCGGGACAGGGAAAAGTTCACCCCTCCACTTT. The V and J genes are TRBV6-6 and TRBJ1-6, with 9 bases matching TRBD1. Germline V gene lookup returns CDR1 MNHNY and CDR2 SVGAGI (reference sequence). Trimming took 6 bases from V and 9 from J; bases not matched to a gene: 9. There are 15 residues in the CDR3.